The text below deals with one T cell receptor beta chain. The data are from a study of blood T cell repertoires in COVID-19. Germline CDR1 is LNHDA and CDR2 is SQIVND (reference sequence). The length of the CDR3 is 13 residues. V gave up 4 bases and J gave up 10 bases; unmatched junction bases: 4. Data came from immunoSEQ multiplex PCR; TCRdb stores just in-frame clones and leaves some out. The sample has a few hundred thousand clones, about 89% seen once. This sequence joins TRBV19 and TRBJ2-3, with 11 positions matching TRBD2. This clonotype originated in a woman aged 25 to 39 with COVID-19, enrolled during active disease. Sequences were obtained from peripheral blood. The CDR3 coding sequence is TGTGCCAGTAGTACGACTAGCGGGAAGGCGCAGTATTTT. Protein: CASSTTSGKAQYF.